The rows below give T cell receptor beta chains drawn from one sample of a study of cytomegalovirus exposure and HLA in healthy donors. Repertoires were generated with immunoSEQ multiplex PCR, while TCRdb's copy carries only in-frame clones and drops some. The sample lists some 200,000 clones; around 79% were seen once. Sequenced: PBMCs. The receptors stem from a girl aged 10-17 years in good health and CMV-seropositive. Both conserved end residues are part of each CDR3. The D gene is left open where the match is weak. A clone size is listed for some rows: how often the clone was seen (once, few, many), or a class if it is expanded.

V	D	size	J	CDR3	DNA
TRBV5-6	.	.	TRBJ1-6	CASSAEVQSPSPLHF	TGTGCCAGCAGCGCGGAGGTACAGAGCCCTTCACCCCTCCACTTT
TRBV11-2	.	.	TRBJ1-1	CASSLDRTEAFF	TGTGCCAGCAGCTTAGATCGGACTGAAGCTTTCTTT
TRBV25-1	TRBD1	.	TRBJ1-2	CASSATGQGYGYTF	TGTGCCAGCAGTGCCACTGGACAGGGGTATGGCTACACCTTC
TRBV11-3	.	few	TRBJ1-1	CASSLGQMNTEAFF	TGTGCCAGCAGCTTAGGGCAGATGAACACTGAAGCTTTCTTT
TRBV10-1	.	.	TRBJ1-5	CARLNYSNQPQHF	TGCGCCAGACTAAACTATAGCAATCAGCCCCAGCATTTT
TRBV2	TRBD1	.	TRBJ1-2	CASSGKDRGDGYTF	TGTGCCAGCAGTGGCAAGGACAGGGGCGATGGCTACACCTTC
TRBV6-1	TRBD1	.	TRBJ1-4	CATRTGWANEKLFF	TGTGCCACTCGGACAGGGTGGGCTAATGAAAAACTGTTTTTT
TRBV7-9	.	.	TRBJ2-7	CASSRPQGPTSYEQYF	TGTGCCAGCAGCCGACCCCAGGGGCCTACCTCCTACGAGCAGTACTTC
TRBV6-5	.	once	TRBJ1-2	CASSYGSGNYGYTF	TGTGCCAGCAGTTACGGCAGCGGGAACTATGGCTACACCTTC
TRBV7-2	TRBD1	few	TRBJ2-1	CASSLEQGAFEQFF	TGTGCCAGCAGCTTAGAACAGGGGGCCTTTGAGCAGTTCTTC
TRBV7-9	.	.	TRBJ2-3	CSSSPNSGPQYF	TGTTCCAGCAGCCCGAACAGTGGCCCGCAGTATTTT
TRBV7-9	.	.	TRBJ2-7	CASSLGSVRNSYEQYF	TGTGCCAGCAGCTTAGGATCGGTGAGAAACTCCTACGAGCAGTACTTC
TRBV2	.	.	TRBJ2-7	CASSPPGFSLYEQYF	TGTGCCAGCAGTCCTCCGGGGTTCTCACTGTACGAGCAGTACTTC
TRBV18	TRBD1	.	TRBJ2-2	CASSLGTANTGELFF	TGTGCCAGCTCATTAGGGACAGCGAACACCGGGGAGCTGTTTTTT
TRBV4-2	.	few	TRBJ2-5	CASSPGSLRLETQYF	TGTGCCAGCAGCCCGGGGAGTCTTAGGTTAGAGACCCAGTACTTC
TRBV9	TRBD2	.	TRBJ2-7	CASSVEGGLAGGPGEQYF	TGTGCCAGCAGCGTAGAGGGGGGACTAGCGGGGGGGCCGGGTGAGCAGTACTTC
TRBV5-1	.	few	TRBJ1-1	CASSAPDRANTEAFF	TGCGCCAGCAGCGCACCGGACAGAGCGAACACTGAAGCTTTCTTT
TRBV5-8	TRBD1	.	TRBJ2-7	CASGDSSYEQYF	TGTGCCAGCGGGGACAGCTCCTACGAGCAGTACTTC
TRBV5-4	.	.	TRBJ2-7	CATEGGGYEQYF	TGTGCCACCGAGGGAGGGGGCTACGAGCAGTACTTC
TRBV7-6	.	.	TRBJ1-2	CASSLEQDYGYTF	TGTGCCAGCAGCTTAGAACAGGATTATGGCTACACCTTC
TRBV13	TRBD1	.	TRBJ2-7	CASSSTTGGEQYF	TGTGCCAGCAGCTCAACCACAGGGGGCGAGCAGTACTTC